This T cell receptor beta chain originates from a study of radiotherapy plus CTLA-4 blockade in lung cancer. Notes on the study in general: Tumor-origin TCR clones grew in blood after radiotherapy plus ipilimumab.

Regarding this clone: Its antigen is currently unknown.

The study treated chemo-refractory metastatic non-small-cell lung cancer patients with focal radiation plus ipilimumab CTLA-4 blockade. The method was immunoSEQ multiplex PCR; TCRdb's version includes in-frame clones alone and lacks a portion of them. Of some 64,000 clones detected, around three quarters appear once; the ten largest clones hold 3.5% to 4.5%. The CDR3 covers 16 residues. V dropped 5 bases and J dropped 5 bases, with 20 bases sitting between them. The germline V gene encodes CDR1 MNHEY and CDR2 SMNVEV (reference sequence). The chain couples TRBV27 to TRBJ2-3; D is possibly TRBD2 (6 bases). The source is a human donor with non-small cell lung cancer who had a complete response to radiotherapy plus ipilimumab. The sample here was peripheral blood, taken from a patient treated with radiotherapy plus ipilimumab. CDR3 in DNA: TGTGCCAGCAGTGGATACCGGGACTCACATGGAGATACGCAGTATTTT. It yields the protein CASSGYRDSHGDTQYF.